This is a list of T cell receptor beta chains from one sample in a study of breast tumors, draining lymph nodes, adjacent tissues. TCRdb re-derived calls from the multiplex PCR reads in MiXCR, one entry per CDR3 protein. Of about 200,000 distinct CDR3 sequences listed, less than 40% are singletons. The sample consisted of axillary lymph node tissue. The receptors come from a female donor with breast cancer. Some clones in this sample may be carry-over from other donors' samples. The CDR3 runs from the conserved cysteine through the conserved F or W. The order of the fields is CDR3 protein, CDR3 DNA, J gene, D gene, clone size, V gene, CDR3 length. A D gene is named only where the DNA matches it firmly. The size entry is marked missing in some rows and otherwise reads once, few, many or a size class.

CDR3 protein: CATSDLGAYSTDTQYF
CDR3 DNA: TGTGCCACCAGTGATTTAGGGGCATACAGCACAGATACGCAGTATTTT
J gene: TRBJ2-3
D gene: -
clone size: once
V gene: TRBV24-1
CDR3 length: 16

CDR3 protein: CAISLEQIRNTEAFF
CDR3 DNA: TGTGCCATCAGCCTGGAACAAATCCGGAACACTGAAGCTTTCTTT
J gene: TRBJ1-1
D gene: -
clone size: few
V gene: TRBV10-3
CDR3 length: 15

CDR3 protein: CASSTRTSGKQINEQFF
CDR3 DNA: TGTGCCAGCAGTACTCGGACTAGCGGGAAACAAATCAATGAGCAGTTCTTC
J gene: TRBJ2-1
D gene: TRBD2
clone size: -
V gene: TRBV6-4
CDR3 length: 17

CDR3 protein: CASSQAKDGSKETQYF
CDR3 DNA: TGTGCCAGCAGCCAGGCAAAGGACGGATCGAAGGAGACCCAGTACTTC
J gene: TRBJ2-5
D gene: -
clone size: few
V gene: TRBV3-2
CDR3 length: 16

CDR3 protein: CASSLDNYGYTIYF
CDR3 DNA: TGTGCCAGCAGCCTAGATAACTATGGCTACACCATATATTTT
J gene: TRBJ1-3
D gene: -
clone size: -
V gene: TRBV7-8
CDR3 length: 14

CDR3 protein: CATSRDGTSARETQYF
CDR3 DNA: TGTGCCACCAGCAGAGATGGGACTAGCGCCAGGGAGACCCAGTACTTC
J gene: TRBJ2-5
D gene: TRBD2
clone size: -
V gene: TRBV15
CDR3 length: 16

CDR3 protein: CSAYLAGGRDTDTQYF
CDR3 DNA: TGCAGTGCGTACCTAGCGGGGGGGCGGGACACAGATACGCAGTATTTT
J gene: TRBJ2-3
D gene: TRBD2
clone size: -
V gene: TRBV20-1
CDR3 length: 16

CDR3 protein: CASSRTATTYEQYF
CDR3 DNA: TGTGCCAGCAGCAGGACGGCGACCACCTACGAGCAGTACTTC
J gene: TRBJ2-7
D gene: -
clone size: many
V gene: TRBV12-3/TRBV12-4
CDR3 length: 14

CDR3 protein: CSARALDRAGDSPLHF
CDR3 DNA: TGCAGTGCTAGAGCTTTGGACAGGGCAGGTGATTCACCCCTCCACTTT
J gene: TRBJ1-6
D gene: TRBD1
clone size: many
V gene: TRBV20-1
CDR3 length: 16

CDR3 protein: CASSLAGGLAFGAGELFF
CDR3 DNA: -
J gene: TRBJ2-2
D gene: -
clone size: many
V gene: TRBV5-1
CDR3 length: 18

CDR3 protein: CASSFTGQIETQYF
CDR3 DNA: TGTGCCAGCAGCTTTACAGGTCAGATCGAGACCCAGTACTTC
J gene: TRBJ2-5
D gene: -
clone size: many
V gene: TRBV7-9
CDR3 length: 14

CDR3 protein: CASSLGQSEGYGYPF
CDR3 DNA: TGTGCCAGCAGCTTAGGTCAGAGCGAAGGCTATGGCTACCCCTTC
J gene: TRBJ1-2
D gene: -
clone size: -
V gene: TRBV7-2
CDR3 length: 15

CDR3 protein: CASSPRTGDGELFF
CDR3 DNA: TGTGCCAGCAGCCCTCGGACAGGGGACGGGGAGCTGTTTTTT
J gene: TRBJ2-2
D gene: TRBD1
clone size: -
V gene: TRBV2
CDR3 length: 14

CDR3 protein: CASSLVRGAADTQHF
CDR3 DNA: TGTGCCAGCAGCTTAGTAAGGGGGGCAGCGGATACGCAGCATTTT
J gene: TRBJ1-5
D gene: -
clone size: -
V gene: TRBV7-2
CDR3 length: 15

CDR3 protein: CASSTAISYEQYF
CDR3 DNA: TGCGCCAGCAGCACGGCCATCTCCTACGAGCAGTACTTC
J gene: TRBJ2-7
D gene: -
clone size: many
V gene: TRBV5-1
CDR3 length: 13

CDR3 protein: CASKRTSYEQYF
CDR3 DNA: TGTGCCAGCAAGCGCACCTCCTACGAGCAGTACTTC
J gene: TRBJ2-7
D gene: -
clone size: few
V gene: TRBV6-6
CDR3 length: 12

CDR3 protein: CASSYGSGTRLIDEQFF
CDR3 DNA: TGTGCCAGCAGTTACGGGTCCGGGACAAGACTGATCGATGAGCAGTTCTTC
J gene: TRBJ2-1
D gene: -
clone size: many
V gene: TRBV6-6
CDR3 length: 17

CDR3 protein: CATSRFGTGGGLLEQYF
CDR3 DNA: TGTGCCACCAGCAGATTTGGGACAGGGGGGGGGCTTTTGGAGCAGTACTTC
J gene: TRBJ2-7
D gene: TRBD1
clone size: -
V gene: TRBV15
CDR3 length: 17

CDR3 protein: CASSKRDTNYGYTF
CDR3 DNA: TGTGCCAGCAGCAAACGGGACACAAACTATGGCTACACCTTC
J gene: TRBJ1-2
D gene: -
clone size: few
V gene: TRBV11-2
CDR3 length: 14

CDR3 protein: CASSIDSGQGYEQYF
CDR3 DNA: TGTGCCAGTAGTATAGATTCGGGACAGGGCTACGAGCAGTACTTC
J gene: TRBJ2-7
D gene: TRBD1
clone size: many
V gene: TRBV19
CDR3 length: 15

CDR3 protein: CASSGERQGAGGYTF
CDR3 DNA: TGTGCCAGCAGTGGAGAGCGACAGGGGGCAGGGGGCTACACCTTC
J gene: TRBJ1-2
D gene: TRBD1
clone size: -
V gene: TRBV12-3/TRBV12-4
CDR3 length: 15

CDR3 protein: CRAYENNEQSF
CDR3 DNA: TGCAGGGCGTACGAAAACAATGAGCAGTCCTTC
J gene: TRBJ2-1
D gene: -
clone size: few
V gene: TRBV20-1
CDR3 length: 11

CDR3 protein: CASSLPAEGTQYF
CDR3 DNA: TGTGCCAGCAGTCTCCCAGCGGAGGGGACCCAGTACTTC
J gene: TRBJ2-5
D gene: -
clone size: many
V gene: TRBV6-6
CDR3 length: 13

CDR3 protein: CASSSDRASGNTIYF
CDR3 DNA: TGTGCCAGCAGCTCCGACAGGGCCTCTGGAAACACCATATATTTT
J gene: TRBJ1-3
D gene: TRBD1
clone size: many
V gene: TRBV7-2
CDR3 length: 15

CDR3 protein: CASSRLGPNQETQYF
CDR3 DNA: TGTGCCAGCAGCCGCCTAGGACCGAACCAAGAGACCCAGTACTTC
J gene: TRBJ2-5
D gene: -
clone size: many
V gene: TRBV14
CDR3 length: 15

CDR3 protein: CASSRLAGDTQYF
CDR3 DNA: TGCGCCAGCAGCCGTCTAGCGGGAGATACGCAGTATTTT
J gene: TRBJ2-3
D gene: TRBD2
clone size: many
V gene: TRBV5-1
CDR3 length: 13

CDR3 protein: CATSDRGTSVTGANVLTF
CDR3 DNA: TGTGCCACCAGTGATCGGGGGACTAGCGTCACTGGGGCCAACGTCCTGACTTTC
J gene: TRBJ2-6
D gene: TRBD2
clone size: -
V gene: TRBV24-1
CDR3 length: 18

CDR3 protein: CSARHATGVNVLTF
CDR3 DNA: TGCAGTGCTAGACATGCGACAGGGGTCAACGTCCTGACTTTC
J gene: TRBJ2-6
D gene: TRBD1
clone size: -
V gene: TRBV20-1
CDR3 length: 14

CDR3 protein: CASSWGHTDTQYF
CDR3 DNA: TGTGCCAGCAGCTGGGGACACACAGATACGCAGTATTTT
J gene: TRBJ2-3
D gene: -
clone size: -
V gene: TRBV7-3
CDR3 length: 13

CDR3 protein: CASSLGGLAGELFF
CDR3 DNA: TGTGCCAGCAGCTTGGGGGGGTTGGCCGGGGAGCTGTTTTTT
J gene: TRBJ2-2
D gene: TRBD2
clone size: many
V gene: TRBV7-9
CDR3 length: 14

CDR3 protein: CASSFGGTGVGKNIQYF
CDR3 DNA: TGTGCCAGCAGTTTCGGGGGAACAGGGGTAGGCAAAAACATTCAGTACTTC
J gene: TRBJ2-4
D gene: -
clone size: -
V gene: TRBV12-3/TRBV12-4
CDR3 length: 17

CDR3 protein: CSVEVWTSGTGPVGANVLTF
CDR3 DNA: TGCAGCGTTGAAGTCTGGACTAGCGGGACAGGCCCCGTCGGGGCCAACGTCCTGACTTTC
J gene: TRBJ2-6
D gene: TRBD2
clone size: once
V gene: TRBV29-1
CDR3 length: 20

CDR3 protein: CASSPPGLAGQESQYF
CDR3 DNA: TGTGCCAGCAGTCCTCCGGGACTAGCGGGACAAGAGTCCCAGTACTTC
J gene: TRBJ2-5
D gene: TRBD2
clone size: -
V gene: TRBV6-5
CDR3 length: 16

CDR3 protein: CASSQTGEGGSNEKLFF
CDR3 DNA: TGCGCCAGCAGCCAAACCGGGGAGGGGGGGAGTAATGAAAAACTGTTTTTT
J gene: TRBJ1-4
D gene: -
clone size: few
V gene: TRBV4-1
CDR3 length: 17

CDR3 protein: CASRVNRGSVDTQYF
CDR3 DNA: TGTGCCAGTAGGGTCAACAGGGGTTCTGTAGATACGCAGTATTTT
J gene: TRBJ2-3
D gene: TRBD1
clone size: -
V gene: TRBV19
CDR3 length: 15

CDR3 protein: CASSALQGGQETQYF
CDR3 DNA: TGTGCCAGCAGCGCGCTACAGGGGGGACAAGAGACCCAGTACTTC
J gene: TRBJ2-5
D gene: TRBD1
clone size: many
V gene: TRBV7-9
CDR3 length: 15

CDR3 protein: CASKEGWNTEAFF
CDR3 DNA: TGCGCCAGCAAGGAGGGCTGGAACACTGAAGCTTTCTTT
J gene: TRBJ1-1
D gene: -
clone size: once
V gene: TRBV10-1
CDR3 length: 13

CDR3 protein: CSARGGGELAFF
CDR3 DNA: TGCAGTGCTAGAGGAGGGGGCGAGTTGGCTTTCTTT
J gene: TRBJ1-1
D gene: TRBD1
clone size: -
V gene: TRBV20-1
CDR3 length: 12

CDR3 protein: CASSLRTGTDTQYF
CDR3 DNA: TGCGCCAGCAGCCTACGGACTGGCACAGATACGCAGTATTTT
J gene: TRBJ2-3
D gene: -
clone size: once
V gene: TRBV5-1
CDR3 length: 14

CDR3 protein: CASSYSILTSVTETQYF
CDR3 DNA: TGTGCCAGCAGTTACTCGATTTTGACTAGCGTGACGGAGACCCAGTACTTC
J gene: TRBJ2-5
D gene: TRBD2
clone size: few
V gene: TRBV6-5
CDR3 length: 17

CDR3 protein: CSVGMWGSREKLFF
CDR3 DNA: TGCAGCGTTGGAATGTGGGGGTCTAGGGAAAAACTGTTTTTT
J gene: TRBJ1-4
D gene: -
clone size: many
V gene: TRBV29-1
CDR3 length: 14

CDR3 protein: CASSRGDRRLETQYF
CDR3 DNA: TGTGCTAGCAGTCGAGGCGACAGGAGGTTGGAGACCCAGTACTTC
J gene: TRBJ2-5
D gene: -
clone size: many
V gene: TRBV7-7
CDR3 length: 15